A single sample gave rise to the 5 T cell receptor beta chains below, sequenced in a study of glioma-infiltrating T cells. TCR alpha and beta CDR3 regions were amplified from RNA using iRepertoire nested multiplex PCR. Each CDR3 protein is one row after TCRdb ran MiXCR on the multiplex PCR reads. The data show about 93,000 distinct CDR3 sequences, with 35% to 50% seen just once and under 40% held by the top ten. Sequencing was performed on glioma tissue, nonneoplastic brain tissue, or PBMCs (not recorded which). These receptors were taken from a human donor with low-grade glioma or glioblastoma, undergoing nonglioma brain surgery, or in good health (not recorded which).

The chain carries TRBV5-1 and TRBJ2-6; D gene ambiguous. The V end lost 2 bases, the J end lost 0 bases, and 12 bases lay between the germline ends. CDR1 and CDR2 from the germline V gene are SGHRS and YFSETQ. The CDR3 is 17 residues long. In DNA, the CDR3 is TGCGCCAGCAGCTTCTCGGCATTCCTCTCTGGGGCCAACGTCCTGACTTTC. Translated, it gives CASSFSAFLSGANVLTF.

This clonotype was picked up many times. V gene TRBV20-1 combines with J gene TRBJ1-5; no clear D. The V gene's germline CDR1 is DFQATT and CDR2 SNEGSKA (reference sequence). V dropped 1 base and J dropped 1 base, with 14 bases sitting between them. The CDR3 is made up of 16 amino acids. The CDR3 spells CSARGEGSESNQPQHF. In nucleotides, the CDR3 is TGCAGTGCTAGAGGGGAAGGGTCCGAGAGCAATCAGCCCCAGCATTTT.

About this clonotype: Its ends do not fully match the called genes, so a read error is possible. The chain couples TRBV7-2 to TRBJ2-7; tentatively, D is TRBD1 (5 bases). Germline lookup yields CDR1 SGHTA and CDR2 FQGNSA. The CDR3 is 14 residues long. CDR3 in amino acids: CASSLTTDTYERYF. CDR3 nucleotide sequence: TGTGCCAGCAGCCTAACAACGGACACCTACGAGCGGTACTTC.

This chain uses TRBV19 with TRBJ2-1, with 11 positions matching TRBD2. CDR3 length: 17 amino acids. The V and J ends lost 5 bases and 4 bases, in that order; junction bases with no gene match: 10. CDR1 is LNHDA and CDR2 is SQIVND in the germline V gene (reference sequence). CDR3 in DNA: TGTGCCAGTAGTCCCCCCCCCCTAGCGGGAGGATACAATGAGCAGTTCTTC. It specifies CASSPPPLAGGYNEQFF.

Comments on this clonotype: A much larger clone lies a single base off, so this may be a read error. The rearrangement uses TRBV18 and TRBJ2-2; no clear D gene. CDR3 size: 14 residues. Germline loops: CDR1 KGHSH, CDR2 LQKENI. The CDR3 DNA reads TGTGGCAGCTCACCACCGAAAGAGACCGGGGAGCTGTTTTTT. Protein product: CGSSPPKETGELFF.